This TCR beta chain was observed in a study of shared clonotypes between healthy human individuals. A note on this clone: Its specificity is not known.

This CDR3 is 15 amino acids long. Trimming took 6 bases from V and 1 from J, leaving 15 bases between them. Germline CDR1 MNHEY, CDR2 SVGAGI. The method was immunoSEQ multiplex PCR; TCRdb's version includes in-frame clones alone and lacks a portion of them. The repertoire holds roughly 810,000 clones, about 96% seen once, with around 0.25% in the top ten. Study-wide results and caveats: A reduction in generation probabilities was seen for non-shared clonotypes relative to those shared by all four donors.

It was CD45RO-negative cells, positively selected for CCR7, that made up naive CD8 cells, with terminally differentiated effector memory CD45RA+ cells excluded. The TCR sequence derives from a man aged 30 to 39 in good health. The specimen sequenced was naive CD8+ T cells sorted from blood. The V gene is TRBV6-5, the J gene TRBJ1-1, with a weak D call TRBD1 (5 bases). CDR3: CASSIGTGGNTEAFF. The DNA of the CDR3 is TGTGCCAGCAGCATAGGTACCGGGGGGAACACTGAAGCTTTCTTT.